The 28 T cell receptor beta chains in this list originate from one sample, sequenced in a study of blood T cell repertoires in COVID-19. Assay used: immunoSEQ multiplex PCR; TCRdb lists only in-frame clones, some missing. The data contain around 110,000 clones, about nine tenths of them singletons. The sample was peripheral blood. The receptors were gathered from a human donor with active COVID-19. The donor label of this sample is uncertain.

The chain is built from TRBV2 and TRBJ1-4, with 8 bases aligning to TRBD1. Germline CDR1 and CDR2: SNHLY and FYNNEI. This CDR3 contains 15 residues. J gave up 7 bases and V 0 bases, and 4 bases lay outside the gene matches. CDR3 amino acids: CASSEAGGTGEKLFF. CDR3 DNA sequence: TGTGCCAGCAGTGAAGCGGGGGGGACAGGTGAAAAACTGTTTTTT.

The V gene is TRBV6-5, the J gene TRBJ1-6; 8 positions match TRBD1. CDR3 length equals 15 residues. J gave up 5 bases and V 6 bases, and 6 bases lay outside the gene matches. Per germline, CDR1 MNHEY and CDR2 SVGAGI. The CDR3 here is CASRRDRGDNSPLHF. For the CDR3, the DNA is TGTGCCAGCAGGAGAGACAGGGGAGATAATTCACCCCTCCACTTT.

As DNA, the CDR3 is TGTGCCAGCAGCCCAGGGGACAGGGGTAGACTTCGCGGAAACACCATATATTTT. It encodes CASSPGDRGRLRGNTIYF. The V and J genes are TRBV3-1 (or the pseudogene TRBV3-2) and TRBJ1-3; 10 bases are shared with TRBD1. Germline V gene data show CDR1 as LGHDT and CDR2 as YNNKEL (reference sequence). The CDR3 is 18 amino acids. V dropped 4 bases and J dropped 4; count of bases not matched to a gene: 13.

The chain joins TRBV9 to TRBJ1-2; D possibly corresponds to TRBD1 (5 bases). This CDR3 spans 14 amino acids. The germline V gene encodes CDR1 SGDLS and CDR2 YYNGEE. Trimming stripped 0 bases from V and 3 bases from J, with 9 bases between. CDR3 region: CASSVAWGDYGYTF. The CDR3 DNA sequence: TGTGCCAGCAGCGTAGCATGGGGGGACTATGGCTACACCTTC.

This chain uses TRBV14 with TRBJ1-2; D is undetermined. CDR1 is SGHDN and CDR2 is FVKESK in the germline V gene. V gave up 0 bases and J gave up 0 bases, with 8 bases separating them. There are 15 residues in the CDR3. CDR3 region: CASSQDNRPNYGYTF. The CDR3 nucleotides read TGTGCCAGCAGCCAAGATAACAGACCTAACTATGGCTACACCTTC.

The J gene is TRBJ1-5, the V gene TRBV6-5; TRBD1 agrees at 10 bases. V shed 9 bases and J 5 bases; nucleotides not matched to a gene: 4. Germline values: CDR1 MNHEY, CDR2 SVGAGI. CDR3 size: 13 residues. The CDR3 reads CASSGTGDQPQHF. The CDR3 region has the DNA TGTGCCAGTTCCGGGACAGGGGATCAGCCCCAGCATTTT.

The rearrangement joins TRBV12-5 to TRBJ2-3; 15 nucleotides match TRBD2. The CDR3 length is 16 residues. From germline, CDR1 is LGHNT and CDR2 FRNRAP. The V gene end was trimmed by 5 bases and the J gene end by 3 bases; junction bases not matched to a gene: 3. The CDR3 loop is CASGTGTSGGTDTQYF. CDR3 sequence (DNA): TGTGCTAGTGGTACCGGGACTAGCGGGGGGACAGATACGCAGTATTTT.

This chain links TRBV27 with TRBJ1-2; no reliable D call. The germline CDR1 and CDR2 sequences are MNHEY and SMNVEV (reference sequence). The CDR3 runs to 15 residues. V lost 2 bases, J lost 7 bases, and 17 bases lay in between. In DNA form, the CDR3 reads TGTGCCAGCAGTTTAGAAGTGAGAGGATTGTTTGGCTACACCTTC. Translation gives CASSLEVRGLFGYTF.

The chain recombines TRBV29-1 with TRBJ2-3, with 9 bases aligning to TRBD1. Germline CDR1 is SQVTM and CDR2 is ANQGSEA. With 5 bases clipped from V and 4 bases from J, the junction kept 4 bases outside the gene matches. The CDR3 is 13 amino acids. The CDR3 sequence: CSVQQGAADTQYF. The CDR3, as DNA: TGCAGCGTTCAACAGGGGGCTGCAGATACGCAGTATTTT.

The J gene is TRBJ2-3, the V gene TRBV10-1; D is unclear. This CDR3 is 12 amino acids long. The V end was cut by 5 bases, the J end by 9 bases, with 12 bases between. CDR1 WNHNN and CDR2 SYGVQD come from the germline V gene (reference sequence). The CDR3 bases are TGCGCCAGCAGTCCCTTTCGTGGCACGCAGTATTTT. It codes for CASSPFRGTQYF.

The rearrangement uses TRBV27 and TRBJ2-7; 11 bases line up with TRBD2. V lost 4 bases and J lost 6; bases outside the gene matches: 8. This CDR3 has 15 amino acids. The V gene's germline CDR1 is MNHEY and CDR2 SMNVEV (reference sequence). The CDR3 sequence is CASSSTRLAGSEQYF. The CDR3 DNA is TGTGCCAGCAGTTCGACCCGACTAGCGGGGAGCGAGCAGTACTTC.

V gene TRBV18 combines with J gene TRBJ1-5; D call uncertain. V lost 3 bases to trimming and J lost 5 bases, with 11 bases between them. CDR1 KGHSH and CDR2 LQKENI come from the germline V gene. The CDR3 length is 14 residues. CDR3 sequence reads: CASSPPPGDQPQHF. In DNA, the CDR3 is TGTGCCAGCTCACCGCCCCCCGGGGATCAGCCCCAGCATTTT.

The chain has TRBV6-5 and TRBJ1-1, with D maybe TRBD1 (5 bases). Germline CDR1 reads MNHEY; CDR2 reads SVGAGI. V shed 6 bases and J shed 0 bases, with 11 bases lying between them. The CDR3 is made up of 14 amino acids. The DNA of the CDR3 is TGTGCCAGCAGCTCGACAGTGATGAACACTGAAGCTTTCTTT. Translated: CASSSTVMNTEAFF.

Note on this clone: Other DNA sequences in this sample translate to the same CDR3. The CDR3 sequence is CASSLGSGETQYF. CDR3 bases: TGCGCCAGCAGCTTGGGTAGTGGAGAGACCCAGTACTTC. The chain employs TRBV5-1 and TRBJ2-5; no firm D call. The CDR3 has 13 residues. Germline values: CDR1 SGHRS, CDR2 YFSETQ. The ends were cut back, 0 bases at V and 4 bases at J, with 7 bases in the middle. Full variable domain (outside the CDR3, taken from reference TRBV5-1 and TRBJ2-5): KAGVTQTPRYLIKTRGQQVTLSCSPISGHRSVSWYQQTPGQGLQFLFEYFSETQRNKGNFPGRFSGRQFSNSRSEMNVSTLELGDSALYLCASSLGSGETQYFGPGTRLLVL.

The table lists this clone with a few counts. The V gene is TRBV18, the J gene TRBJ1-6; D might be TRBD1 (5 bases). V was trimmed by 2 bases and J by 10 bases, leaving 9 bases between them. This CDR3 has 13 residues. CDR1 is KGHSH, CDR2 LQKENI, per germline. The DNA of the CDR3 is TGTGCCAGCTCACCAGACAGTAGATCACCCCTCCACTTT. Amino acid sequence: CASSPDSRSPLHF.

The chain uses TRBV6-5 and TRBJ1-2, with a possible D match to TRBD1 (5 bases). Germline values: CDR1 MNHEY, CDR2 SVGAGI. Trimming took off 6 bases at V and 2 bases at J, with 13 bases between the two ends. This CDR3 spans 14 amino acids. CDR3 sequence: CASRPLSGNYGYTF. CDR3 DNA: TGTGCCAGCAGGCCACTCTCAGGGAACTATGGCTACACCTTC.

The rearrangement joins TRBV19 to TRBJ2-7, with no clear D. CDR3 length: 12 residues. Per germline, CDR1 LNHDA and CDR2 SQIVND (reference sequence). The germline V and J ends were trimmed by 5 bases and 0 bases, with 5 bases remaining between them. The DNA of the CDR3 is TGTGCCAGTAGTGAGAGCTCCTACGAGCAGTACTTC. Translated, it gives CASSESSYEQYF.

The chain recombines TRBV15 with TRBJ1-2, with D perhaps TRBD1 (6 bases). Germline CDR1 and CDR2: LNHNV and YYDKDF (reference sequence). The CDR3 totals 14 residues. The V end lost 5 bases, the J end lost 3 bases, and 13 bases lay between the germline ends. Here the CDR3 DNA reads TGTGCCACCAGCCCGGACAGCTACTACTATGGCTACACCTTC. The encoded protein is CATSPDSYYYGYTF.

V usage is TRBV5-6 and J usage is TRBJ1-2; a possible D gene is TRBD1 (6 bases). The CDR3 is made up of 17 amino acids. CDR1 and CDR2 from the germline V gene are SGHDT and YYEEEE. V lost 0 bases and J lost 3, with 18 bases in between. CDR3 nucleotides: TGTGCCAGCAGCTTGGTCCGGGACACGTTAAATTACTATGGCTACACCTTC. It specifies CASSLVRDTLNYYGYTF. Based on the CDR3 plus reference TRBV5-6 and TRBJ1-2, the full variable domain is DAGVTQSPTHLIKTRGQQVTLRCSPKSGHDTVSWYQQALGQGPQFIFQYYEEEERQRGNFPDRFSGHQFPNYSSELNVNALLLGDSALYLCASSLVRDTLNYYGYTFGSGTRLTVV.

This chain links TRBV6-5 with TRBJ1-1, with 8 bases that match TRBD1. CDR3 length: 15 residues. The V segment lost 6 bases and the J segment 3 bases; nucleotides outside the gene matches: 9. Germline V CDR1 and CDR2: MNHEY, SVGAGI. The CDR3: CASSPRGRWDTEAFF. The CDR3, as DNA: TGTGCCAGCAGCCCCAGGGGGCGGTGGGACACTGAAGCTTTCTTT.

This clone was picked up one time. This CDR3 reads CASSQEKRGQANEKLFF. For the CDR3, the DNA is TGCGCCAGCAGCCAAGAAAAGAGGGGGCAAGCTAATGAAAAACTGTTTTTT. The chain has TRBV4-3 and TRBJ1-4, with 7 bases matching TRBD1. In germline, CDR1 is LGHNA, CDR2 YSLEER. The CDR3 runs to 17 residues. J was trimmed by 3 bases and V by 0 bases; bases with no gene match: 7.

This sequence joins TRBV5-4 and TRBJ2-5; TRBD2 agrees at 8 bases. Germline trimming cut 0 bases from V and 9 bases from J; bases unmatched to any gene: 16. The CDR3 loop spans 17 amino acids. Per germline, CDR1 SGHNT and CDR2 YYREEE (reference sequence). CDR3 protein: CASSLDTISGARSAQYF. DNA of the CDR3: TGTGCCAGCAGCTTGGATACAATTAGCGGGGCCCGGTCGGCCCAGTACTTC.

The chain combines TRBV4-1 with TRBJ2-7; 9 nucleotides line up with TRBD1. V gave up 1 base and J gave up 1 base; unmatched junction bases: 2. The germline V gene has CDR1 MGHRA and CDR2 YSYEKL. CDR3 length: 15 residues. DNA for the CDR3: TGCGCCAGCAGCCAAGGGACAGGGGTATCCTACGAGCAGTACTTC. Protein product: CASSQGTGVSYEQYF.

The gene calls are TRBV10-3 and TRBJ2-5; 9 bases agree with TRBD2. Losses at the gene ends were 0 bases for V and 1 base for J; bases not matched to a gene: 15. CDR1 ENHRY and CDR2 SYGVKD come from the germline V gene. The CDR3 sequence is 20 residues long. The CDR3 sequence is CAISESVAGASPQFQETQYF. DNA of the CDR3: TGTGCCATCAGTGAGTCAGTAGCGGGGGCCAGCCCGCAATTCCAAGAGACCCAGTACTTC.

The chain is built from TRBV5-1 and TRBJ2-5; D unclear. Germline CDR1 and CDR2: SGHRS and YFSETQ. Trimming took off 0 bases at V and 1 base at J, with 7 bases between the two ends. The CDR3 is 14 residues long. Written as DNA, the CDR3 is TGCGCCAGCAGCTTGGGGCACCTCCAAGAGACCCAGTACTTC. Residues: CASSLGHLQETQYF.

CDR3 in amino acids: CASSGGDRAYNEQFF. Written as DNA, the CDR3 is TGTGCCAGCAGTGGGGGGGACAGAGCCTACAATGAGCAGTTCTTC. This chain connects TRBV2 to TRBJ2-1; D possibly corresponds to TRBD1 (7 bases). Germline V CDR1 and CDR2: SNHLY, FYNNEI. The CDR3 consists of 15 residues. Trimming removed 4 bases at V and 2 bases at J, with 12 bases between. Drawing the rest from reference TRBV2 and TRBJ2-1, the complete variable domain is EPEVTQTPSHQVTQMGQEVILRCVPISNHLYFYWYRQILGQKVEFLVSFYNNEISEKSEIFDDQFSVERPDGSNFTLKIRSTKLEDSAMYFCASSGGDRAYNEQFFGPGTRLTVL.

The chain couples TRBV5-8 to TRBJ2-3, with 15 bases matching TRBD2. The CDR3 is 16 residues long. J lost 8 bases, V lost 2 bases, and 6 bases had no gene match. Germline values: CDR1 SGHTS, CDR2 YDEGEE. This CDR3 reads CASSFGLAGGRGTQYF. The CDR3 DNA follows: TGTGCCAGCAGCTTCGGACTAGCGGGGGGGCGGGGTACGCAGTATTTT.

The genes are TRBV30 and TRBJ1-4; TRBD1 might be the D (6 bases). Trimming took off 2 bases at V and 2 bases at J, with 9 bases between the two ends. The CDR3 contains 14 residues. Germline values: CDR1 GTSNPN, CDR2 SVGIG (reference sequence). The CDR3: CAWSWGRTNEKLFF. DNA of the CDR3: TGTGCCTGGAGTTGGGGGCGCACTAATGAAAAACTGTTTTTT.